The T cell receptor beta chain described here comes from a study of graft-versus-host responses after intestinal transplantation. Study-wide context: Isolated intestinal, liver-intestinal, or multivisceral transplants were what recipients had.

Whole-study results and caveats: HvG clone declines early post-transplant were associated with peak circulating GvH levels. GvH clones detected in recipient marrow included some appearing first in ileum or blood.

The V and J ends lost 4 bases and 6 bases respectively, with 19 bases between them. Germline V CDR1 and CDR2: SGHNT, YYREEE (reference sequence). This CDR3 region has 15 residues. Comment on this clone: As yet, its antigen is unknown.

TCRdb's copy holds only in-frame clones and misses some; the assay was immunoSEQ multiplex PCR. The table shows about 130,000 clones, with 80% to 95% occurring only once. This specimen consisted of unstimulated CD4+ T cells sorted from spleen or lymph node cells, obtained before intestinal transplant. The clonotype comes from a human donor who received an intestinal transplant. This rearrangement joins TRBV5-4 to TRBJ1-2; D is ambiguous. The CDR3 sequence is CASSLFTGLGNGYTF. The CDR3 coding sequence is TGTGCCAGCAGCCTTTTTACGGGTCTCGGGAATGGCTACACCTTC.